This T cell receptor beta chain was captured in a study of T cells in Graves' hyperthyroidism and ophthalmopathy. Study-level findings and limits: The model's output predicted ophthalmopathy at a median of around 7 months prior to onset. Blood also carried most thyroid clonotypes expanded above 0.001.

This clonotype was recorded many times. The antigen remains undetermined. This CDR3 contains 16 residues. Germline CDR1 SGDLS, CDR2 YYNGEE. Trimming removed 0 bases at V and 1 base at J, with 10 bases between. An approximately 10 ml volume of fresh peripheral blood provided the PBMCs. RNA transcripts served as the template for amplifying TCR beta CDR3 regions. HTBI primers were the set used in a first-round RT-PCR of the TCR CDR3. Via MiXCR, TCRdb re-called the multiplex PCR reads, giving one row per CDR3 protein. Found here are approximately 600,000 distinct CDR3 sequences, 11% to 15% of them singletons; the top ten hold around 7%.

This receptor was taken from a woman between 18 and 29 years old with Graves' ophthalmopathy. Sequences were obtained from blood. V usage is TRBV9 and J usage is TRBJ2-2; D possibly uses TRBD1 or TRBD2 (5 bases each). The CDR3 DNA follows: TGTGCCAGCAGCGTAGGAGGGACGATGAACACCGGGGAGCTGTTTTTT. Encoded protein: CASSVGGTMNTGELFF.